The 21 T cell receptor beta chains below all came from one sample that was sequenced in a study of neurological immune-mediated disorders. TCRdb ran MiXCR on the 5' RACE reads and lists one entry per CDR3 protein. The table records about 46,000 distinct CDR3 sequences, around 4.3% of them present only once. The sample was PBMCs. The receptors originated from a woman in her fifties or sixties with multiple sclerosis.

This clonotype was found many times. The J gene is TRBJ2-1, the V gene TRBV27; D unclear. Germline values: CDR1 MNHEY, CDR2 SMNVEV (reference sequence). V lost 6 bases and J lost 6, with 9 bases in between. CDR3 length: 12 residues. The CDR3 DNA follows: TGTGCCAGCAGCATTTTAGGCAATGAGCAGTTCTTC. This codes for CASSILGNEQFF.

This clonotype was recorded at least ten times. V gene TRBV24-1 combines with J gene TRBJ2-3, with TRBD2 matching 8 bases. Trimming took 2 bases from V and 2 from J; bases not matched to a gene: 2. The CDR3 totals 15 residues. Germline values: CDR1 KGHDR, CDR2 SFDVKD. The CDR3 DNA sequence: TGTGCCACCAGTGATTATAGCGGGGCCACAGATACGCAGTATTTT. Its translation: CATSDYSGATDTQYF.

This clonotype appeared a few times. This chain joins TRBV18 and TRBJ2-7; D is perhaps TRBD2 (6 bases). With 3 bases removed from V and 6 bases from J, the gap between germline ends came to 12 bases. Germline CDR1 and CDR2: KGHSH and LQKENI. CDR3 length equals 13 residues. Here the CDR3 DNA reads TGTGCCAGCTCACCGACGACTAGGGGCGAGCAGTACGTC. Translating gives CASSPTTRGEQYV.

This clonotype showed up many times. The chain links TRBV5-1 to TRBJ1-1, with TRBD1 matching over 9 bases. The V and J ends lost 4 bases and 2 bases, in that order; junction bases with no gene match: 3. The germline gives CDR1 SGHRS, CDR2 YFSETQ. The CDR3 loop spans 14 amino acids. CDR3 residues: CASSLTGGNTEAFF. The CDR3 DNA reads as TGCGCCAGCAGCCTGACAGGGGGAAACACTGAAGCTTTCTTT.

This clonotype was counted between two and nine times. CDR3 DNA: TGTGCCACCAGTGATTTGCAGGGCTCGACAATCCGGGGTCGGAATGAGCAGTTCTTC. Protein sequence: CATSDLQGSTIRGRNEQFF. This chain connects TRBV24-1 to TRBJ2-1; D might be TRBD1 or TRBD2, each matching 5 bases. V lost 0 bases to trimming and J lost 7 bases, with 24 bases between them. The CDR3 loop spans 19 amino acids. CDR1 is KGHDR and CDR2 is SFDVKD in the germline V gene.

This clonotype has a count of ten or more. The chain uses TRBV20-1 and TRBJ2-7; D unclear. There are 13 residues in the CDR3. Germline V gene lookup returns CDR1 DFQATT and CDR2 SNEGSKA (reference sequence). The V gene lost 0 bases and the J gene lost 4 bases, with 10 bases spanning the gap. CDR3 protein: CSAREGGKYEQYV. As DNA, the CDR3 is TGCAGTGCTAGAGAGGGCGGCAAGTACGAGCAGTACGTC.

The chain employs TRBV20-1 and TRBJ1-6, with 7 bases fitting TRBD1. This CDR3 has 14 residues. The germline V gene encodes CDR1 DFQATT and CDR2 SNEGSKA (reference sequence). The V segment lost 8 bases and the J segment 7 bases; nucleotides outside the gene matches: 11. The CDR3 DNA reads as TGCAGTTTGGAGCCCACAGGGGTAAATTCACCCCTCCACTTT. This encodes CSLEPTGVNSPLHF.

This clonotype came up many times. The chain combines TRBV20-1 with TRBJ2-7; D perhaps matches TRBD1 (5 bases). V was shortened by 3 bases and J by 4 bases, with 19 bases between the two germline ends. CDR1 is DFQATT and CDR2 is SNEGSKA in the germline V gene (reference sequence). The CDR3 spans 15 residues. The DNA for the CDR3 is TGCAGTGCTAGGCTACCTAGGGGTGTGGGGTACGAGCAGTACTTC. This encodes CSARLPRGVGYEQYF.

This clonotype has ten or more counts. This chain links TRBV10-2 with TRBJ1-1; D is perhaps TRBD1 (5 bases). The length of the CDR3 is 15 residues. Per germline, CDR1 WSHSY and CDR2 SAAADI. Trimming took off 4 bases at V and 5 bases at J, with 17 bases between the two ends. CDR3 region: CASSVFGDSGTEAFF. CDR3 coding DNA: TGCGCCAGCAGTGTTTTTGGGGATTCAGGGACTGAAGCTTTCTTT.

This clonotype was seen many times. This chain joins TRBV7-2 and TRBJ1-4; D is unclear. The germline V gene encodes CDR1 SGHTA and CDR2 FQGNSA. V was clipped by 4 bases and J by 8 bases, with 14 bases between them. This CDR3 is 14 amino acids long. The CDR3 DNA reads as TGTGCCAGCAGCTCAAAGACTGACGGGGAAAAACTGTTTTTT. Amino acids: CASSSKTDGEKLFF.

The gene calls are TRBV7-8 and TRBJ1-5, with D unresolved. The length of the CDR3 is 13 residues. Trimming removed 1 base at V and 4 bases at J, with 5 bases between. CDR1 and CDR2 from the germline V gene are SGHVS and FQNEAQ. CDR3 DNA: TGTGCCAGCAGCTTAGGAAGGAATCAGCCCCAGCATTTT. It specifies CASSLGRNQPQHF.

This clonotype has ten or more counts. V gene TRBV7-2 combines with J gene TRBJ1-2; 11 bases agree with TRBD1. Per germline, CDR1 SGHTA and CDR2 FQGNSA. V lost 5 bases, J lost 6 bases, and 8 bases stayed unmatched. The CDR3 extends over 15 amino acids. The CDR3 region has the DNA TGTGCCAGCAGCCCTCGGACAGGGGGCGCCCATGGCTACACCTTC. The encoded protein is CASSPRTGGAHGYTF.

This clonotype occurred many times. The chain combines TRBV20-1 with TRBJ2-1; no definite D call. This CDR3 has 12 residues. CDR1 and CDR2 from the germline V gene are DFQATT and SNEGSKA (reference sequence). Trimming took off 3 bases at V and 5 bases at J, with 8 bases between the two ends. This chain's CDR3 is CSARVADNEQFF. The DNA of the CDR3 is TGCAGTGCTAGGGTGGCAGACAATGAGCAGTTCTTC.

This chain joins TRBV7-2 and TRBJ2-1; D possibly corresponds to TRBD2 (5 bases). From germline, CDR1 is SGHTA and CDR2 FQGNSA. The CDR3 consists of 15 residues. V gave up 3 bases and J gave up 5 bases, with 14 bases separating them. CDR3 sequence (DNA): TGTGCCAGCAGCTTGCGGCCAGGAGGCGACAATGAGCAGTTCTTC. This encodes CASSLRPGGDNEQFF.

This clonotype was counted many times. The genes are TRBV29-1 and TRBJ1-1, with TRBD1 as a possible D gene (5 bases). Germline-derived CDR1 and CDR2 are SQVTM and ANQGSEA. This CDR3 is 14 amino acids long. In DNA, the CDR3 is TGCAGTTTGAATGGGGGGGAGTGGGGCACTGAAGCTTTCTTT. This encodes CSLNGGEWGTEAFF.

This clonotype appeared many times. The genes are TRBV15 and TRBJ2-7, with D perhaps TRBD1 (7 bases). V was clipped by 2 bases and J by 7 bases, with 18 bases between them. Germline V gene data show CDR1 as LNHNV and CDR2 as YYDKDF (reference sequence). The CDR3 has 15 amino acids. CDR3 region: CATSRSQQGRFEQYF. CDR3 coding DNA: TGTGCCACCAGCAGAAGCCAACAGGGGAGGTTTGAGCAGTACTTC.

There are many counts of this clonotype. The chain uses TRBV20-1 and TRBJ2-1; TRBD2 is a possible D gene (5 bases). Per germline, CDR1 DFQATT and CDR2 SNEGSKA (reference sequence). Trimming left V 3 bases short and J 8 bases short, with 14 bases between. The CDR3 has 13 residues. The CDR3, as DNA: TGCAGTGCTAGGTCGGGGAGCTCCCATGAGCAGTTCTTC. Amino acids: CSARSGSSHEQFF.

This clonotype has ten or more counts. This CDR3 is CASSLTEGDRGYEQYF. As DNA, the CDR3 is TGTGCCAGCAGTTTAACAGAAGGGGACAGGGGCTACGAGCAGTACTTC. V is TRBV28 and J is TRBJ2-7; 10 bases agree with TRBD1. The CDR3 contains 16 residues. V trimming: 2 bases; J trimming: 3 bases; junction bases outside the gene matches: 7. Germline V CDR1 and CDR2: MDHEN, SYDVKM.

This clonotype was detected many times. This chain uses TRBV24-1 with TRBJ2-3, with 12 bases identical to TRBD2. Losses at the gene ends were 5 bases for V and 3 bases for J; bases not matched to a gene: 2. CDR3 length equals 15 residues. Germline V gene data show CDR1 as KGHDR and CDR2 as SFDVKD. The CDR3 sequence is CATSATSGRTDTQYF. CDR3 bases: TGTGCCACCAGTGCGACTAGCGGGAGAACAGATACGCAGTATTTT.

In its sample, this clonotype was seen many times. The chain has TRBV12-3 or TRBV12-4 and TRBJ1-1; tentative D call: TRBD1 (6 bases). The V end lost 4 bases, the J end lost 10 bases, and 10 bases lay between the germline ends. The CDR3 spans 11 residues. CDR3 in amino acids: CASSSRGGAFF. The CDR3, as DNA: TGTGCCAGCAGTTCAAGGGGGGGAGCTTTCTTT.

This clonotype was counted ten times or more. The chain joins TRBV12-3 or TRBV12-4 to TRBJ1-1, with a weak D call TRBD1 (5 bases). The ends were cut back, 3 bases at V and 1 base at J, with 9 bases in the middle. The CDR3 has 14 amino acids. The CDR3 region is CASSFHGGNTEAFF. Written as DNA, the CDR3 is TGTGCCAGCAGTTTCCACGGGGGGAACACTGAAGCTTTCTTT.